The 8 T cell receptor beta chains below were found in one sample sequenced in a study of T cell responses to AZD1222 COVID-19 vaccine. Assay used: immunoSEQ multiplex PCR; TCRdb lists only in-frame clones, some missing. Counted here are about 130,000 clones, approximately 90% occurring once; the ten biggest clones make up under 2.5%. This specimen consisted of peripheral blood, obtained on day 0 of AZD1222 vaccination. The receptors stem from an adult in good health.

The chain uses TRBV6-1 and TRBJ2-4; D is perhaps TRBD2 (5 bases). The CDR3 length is 16 residues. V was shortened by 0 bases and J by 0 bases, with 9 bases between the two germline ends. Germline V gene sequence: CDR1 MNHNS, CDR2 SASEGT. This chain's CDR3 is CASSEAERLAKNIQYF. The CDR3 region has the DNA TGTGCCAGCAGTGAAGCGGAGCGGTTAGCCAAAAACATTCAGTACTTC.

This chain links TRBV2 with TRBJ1-3; D is perhaps TRBD1 (6 bases). V dropped 4 bases and J dropped 0 bases, with 13 bases sitting between them. The length of the CDR3 is 16 residues. Germline CDR1 reads SNHLY; CDR2 reads FYNNEI. The CDR3 DNA sequence: TGTGCCAGCAGTGGGGGGCTGGGGGCCTCTGGAAACACCATATATTTT. Protein: CASSGGLGASGNTIYF.

The chain couples TRBV2 to TRBJ1-5; 11 positions agree with TRBD1. J lost 6 bases, V lost 8 bases, and 6 bases had no gene match. Germline CDR1 is SNHLY and CDR2 is FYNNEI. The CDR3 loop spans 14 amino acids. DNA of the CDR3: TGTGCCAGCGGGGACAGGGGGAATACTCAGCCCCAGCATTTT. Its protein product is CASGDRGNTQPQHF. Full variable domain (missing parts from reference TRBV2 and TRBJ1-5): EPEVTQTPSHQVTQMGQEVILRCVPISNHLYFYWYRQILGQKVEFLVSFYNNEISEKSEIFDDQFSVERPDGSNFTLKIRSTKLEDSAMYFCASGDRGNTQPQHFGDGTRLSIL.

This CDR3 reads CASNPRGGDYGYTF. In DNA, the CDR3 is TGTGCCAGCAACCCCAGGGGGGGTGACTATGGCTACACCTTC. This chain joins TRBV6-6 and TRBJ1-2, with 7 nucleotides matching TRBD1. Unmatched junction bases numbered 8, after V lost 7 bases and J lost 3 bases. The CDR3 length is 14 residues. CDR1 and CDR2 from the germline V gene are MNHNY and SVGAGI (reference sequence).

This clone came up once. The chain employs TRBV3-1 (or the pseudogene TRBV3-2) and TRBJ2-3; D possibly uses TRBD1 or TRBD2 (6 bases each). CDR3 length: 19 residues. Germline V lookup: CDR1 LGHDT, CDR2 YNNKEL (reference sequence). The V gene lost 0 bases and the J gene lost 1 base, with 20 bases spanning the gap. For the CDR3, the DNA is TGTGCCAGCAGCCAAGATCTAGTGTGGGGGGCAAGACGCACAGATACGCAGTATTTT. It specifies CASSQDLVWGARRTDTQYF.

This clone has a single count. The chain couples TRBV19 to TRBJ1-2, with TRBD1 identical over 7 bases. V gave up 3 bases and J gave up 8 bases; unmatched junction bases: 12. This CDR3 is built from 15 residues. Germline CDR1 LNHDA, CDR2 SQIVND (reference sequence). CDR3 loop: CASSIGFEQGNGYTF. CDR3 nucleotide sequence: TGTGCCAGTAGTATCGGGTTTGAACAGGGGAACGGCTACACCTTC.

This clone was detected only once. The rearrangement joins TRBV27 to TRBJ2-7; TRBD2 matches at 9 bases. V dropped 3 bases and J dropped 1; count of bases not matched to a gene: 4. The CDR3 totals 15 residues. The V gene's germline CDR1 is MNHEY and CDR2 SMNVEV (reference sequence). CDR3 nucleotides: TGTGCCAGCAGTTTTCGGACTAGCGAGTCCTACGAGCAGTACTTC. Protein sequence: CASSFRTSESYEQYF.

The V call is TRBV11-2, the J call TRBJ1-6; D not certain. V lost 6 bases and J 7 bases, leaving 10 bases between the germline ends. Germline loops: CDR1 SGHAT, CDR2 FQNNGV. The length of the CDR3 is 13 residues. CDR3 in amino acids: CASRGSVNSPLHF. The CDR3 nucleotides read TGTGCCAGCAGGGGCAGTGTCAATTCACCCCTCCACTTT.